Listed here are 27 T cell receptor beta chains from one sample, sequenced in a study of vaccination and CD4 T cells after COVID-19. Regarding treatment: approximately nine-day PBMC culture with coronavirus spike peptide pools or control peptides (ViraFEST assay). The Oncomine TCR Beta short-read assay sequenced DNA from cultured CD4+ T cells. One entry per CDR3 protein results from TCRdb running MiXCR on the PCR reads. The repertoire holds around 25,000 distinct CDR3 sequences, about 53% seen once, with roughly 3.1% in the top ten. Their specific antigens are unknown. The sample comprised CD4+ T cells from blood, cultured in vitro. These TCRs come from a human donor who had recovered from COVID-19.

V gene TRBV7-9 combines with J gene TRBJ2-5; 7 positions agree with TRBD2. Per the germline V gene, CDR1 is SEHNR and CDR2 is FQNEAQ (reference sequence). This CDR3 contains 19 residues. The junction had 18 bases not matched to a gene; V was cut back by 3 bases and J by 2 bases. The CDR3 loop reads CASSFPPELAGVHQETQYF. CDR3 in DNA: TGTGCCAGCAGCTTTCCGCCCGAACTGGCGGGAGTTCATCAAGAGACCCAGTACTTC.

The genes are TRBV21-1 and TRBJ1-4; the D call of TRBD1 is as the table states it, not checked on the DNA. TRBV21-1 is a pseudogene locus. This CDR3 spans 16 amino acids. CDR3 amino acids: CASSKEGRQGDEKLFF. In nucleotides, the CDR3 is TGTGCCAGCAGCAAAGAAGGGAGACAGGGGGATGAAAAACTGTTTTTT.

The chain is built from TRBV7-9 and TRBJ2-1; 8 nucleotides align to TRBD2. V lost 2 bases to trimming and J lost 2 bases; unmatched junction nucleotides: 5. Germline CDR1 SEHNR, CDR2 FQNEAQ (reference sequence). CDR3 length: 16 residues. The CDR3 nucleotides are TGTGCCAGCAGCTTATTCGGGACTAGAACCTACAATGAGCAGTTCTTC. It codes for CASSLFGTRTYNEQFF.

This clonotype was recorded a few times. V usage is TRBV15 and J usage is TRBJ2-7; maybe TRBD1 (6 bases). Trimming stripped 0 bases from V and 2 bases from J, with 11 bases between. Per germline, CDR1 LNHNV and CDR2 YYDKDF (reference sequence). This CDR3 comprises 15 residues. The CDR3 is CATSRDHRDAYEQYF. The CDR3 coding sequence is TGTGCCACCAGCAGAGATCACAGGGACGCCTACGAGCAGTACTTC.

The V call is TRBV7-2, the J call TRBJ2-3; tentative D call: TRBD2 (5 bases). Between the trimmed V and J ends, which lost 8 bases and 0 bases, there was a span of 18 bases. Germline loops: CDR1 SGHTA, CDR2 FQGNSA. The CDR3 totals 16 residues. The CDR3 sequence is CASATRKRASTDTQYF. The DNA for the CDR3 is TGTGCCAGCGCTACTAGGAAGAGGGCTAGCACAGATACGCAGTATTTT.

The chain employs TRBV6-5 and TRBJ2-1; 10 bases fit TRBD2. Germline-derived CDR1 and CDR2 are MNHEY and SVGAGI. The CDR3 length is 19 residues. J gave up 0 bases and V 4 bases, and 12 bases lay outside the gene matches. The CDR3 reads CASSSPRLAGASSYNEQFF. In nucleotides, the CDR3 is TGTGCCAGCAGTTCGCCCCGGCTAGCGGGAGCTTCCTCCTACAATGAGCAGTTCTTC.

V is TRBV12-3 or TRBV12-4 and J is TRBJ1-2; D is unclear. This CDR3 comprises 14 residues. Trimming left V 6 bases short and J 4 bases short, with 15 bases between. CDR3 bases: TGTGCCAGCAGCCAAAGAGAGGGTACCTATGGCTACACCTTC. It specifies CASSQREGTYGYTF.

This clonotype was recorded once. The J gene is TRBJ2-7, the V gene TRBV11-3; TRBD2 matches 9 bases. Germline V gene lookup returns CDR1 SGHNT and CDR2 YENEEA. This CDR3 has 15 residues. The V and J ends lost 5 bases and 1 base, in that order; junction bases with no gene match: 6. The CDR3 sequence: CASSGRLAASYEQYF. CDR3 in DNA: TGTGCCAGCAGCGGCCGACTAGCGGCATCCTACGAGCAGTACTTC.

The rearrangement uses TRBV5-4 and TRBJ2-7; the match to TRBD1 covers 8 bases. The CDR3 extends over 13 amino acids. V gave up 4 bases and J gave up 7 bases; unmatched junction bases: 7. Germline assignment: CDR1 SGHNT and CDR2 YYREEE (reference sequence). CDR3 nucleotides: TGTGCCAGCAGCGGCGGCAGGGGGCAAGAGCAGTACTTC. Residues: CASSGGRGQEQYF.

The J gene is TRBJ1-2, the V gene TRBV30; D gene uncertain. CDR3 length equals 12 residues. Trimming pared 5 bases from V and 3 bases from J, leaving 10 bases between. Germline CDR1 reads GTSNPN; CDR2 reads SVGIG (reference sequence). The CDR3 spells CAWSEGYYGYTF. In DNA form, the CDR3 reads TGTGCCTGGTCTGAGGGCTACTATGGCTACACCTTC.

V usage is TRBV19 and J usage is TRBJ2-2, with D possibly matching TRBD1 (6 bases). Trimming cost V 10 bases and J 7 bases, with 19 bases left between them. CDR1 is LNHDA, CDR2 SQIVND, per germline (reference sequence). CDR3 length equals 14 residues. The CDR3 sequence is CAIQHQQGSGELFF. The CDR3 DNA sequence: TGTGCCATTCAGCATCAACAGGGTAGCGGGGAGCTGTTTTTT.

The rearrangement links TRBV30 to TRBJ1-3, with D unclear. Trimming removed 0 bases at V and 0 bases at J, with 9 bases between. The CDR3 has 15 amino acids. Per germline, CDR1 GTSNPN and CDR2 SVGIG (reference sequence). The CDR3 is CAWSVLADSGNTIYF. Here the CDR3 DNA reads TGTGCCTGGAGTGTATTGGCGGACTCTGGAAACACCATATATTTT.

This clonotype has only a few counts. The chain recombines TRBV11-3 with TRBJ2-7; 7 bases agree with TRBD1. CDR3 length: 13 amino acids. CDR1 SGHNT and CDR2 YENEEA come from the germline V gene. J was trimmed by 2 bases and V by 3 bases; bases with no gene match: 1. CDR3 sequence (DNA): TGTGCCAGCAGCTTCGGGACAGCCTACGAGCAGTACTTC. Protein product: CASSFGTAYEQYF.

The CDR3 nucleotides are TGTGCTAGTGGTTTGGTACTAGCGGGGGGGCGTGCAGATACGCAGTATTTT. Encoded protein: CASGLVLAGGRADTQYF. The V and J genes are TRBV12-5 and TRBJ2-3; TRBD2 agrees at 13 bases. V lost 0 bases to trimming and J lost 4 bases; unmatched junction nucleotides: 4. This CDR3 has 17 residues. Germline CDR1 LGHNT, CDR2 FRNRAP.

The chain joins TRBV2 to TRBJ2-7; TRBD2 matches 8 bases. Germline trimming cut 4 bases from V and 5 bases from J; bases unmatched to any gene: 4. Per germline, CDR1 SNHLY and CDR2 FYNNEI. The CDR3 contains 13 residues. CDR3 DNA sequence: TGTGCCAGCAGTGGTCATAGCGGGGACGAGCAGTACTTC. As protein: CASSGHSGDEQYF.

This clonotype was seen only a few times. This chain joins TRBV6-1 and TRBJ2-6, with TRBD1 identical over 7 bases. There are 17 residues in the CDR3. The V and J ends lost 7 bases and 1 base, in that order; junction bases with no gene match: 10. The V gene's germline CDR1 is MNHNS and CDR2 SASEGT. The CDR3: CASTARTGASGANVLTF. CDR3 coding DNA: TGTGCCAGCACCGCCAGGACAGGTGCGTCTGGGGCCAACGTCCTGACTTTC.

The chain joins TRBV7-2 to TRBJ1-2; 9 positions match TRBD1. Trimming cost V 5 bases and J 7 bases; bases outside gene matches: 11. The V gene's germline CDR1 is SGHTA and CDR2 FQGNSA. This CDR3 is 15 amino acids long. As DNA, the CDR3 is TGTGCCAGCAGCGAAACCGGGACAGGGTATGGTGGCTACACCTTC. Its protein product is CASSETGTGYGGYTF.

This chain connects TRBV7-9 to TRBJ2-2, with a tentative D call TRBD1 (6 bases). CDR1 and CDR2 from the germline V gene are SEHNR and FQNEAQ (reference sequence). V gave up 4 bases and J gave up 5 bases, with 14 bases separating them. The CDR3 extends over 15 amino acids. This CDR3 reads CASSSLTGRTGELFF. The DNA of the CDR3 is TGTGCCAGCAGCTCCCTGACAGGAAGGACCGGGGAGCTGTTTTTT.

This rearrangement joins TRBV7-9 to TRBJ2-2; D possibly corresponds to TRBD1 (5 bases). Between the trimmed V and J ends, which lost 3 bases and 3 bases, there was a span of 11 bases. This CDR3 region has 15 residues. CDR1 SEHNR and CDR2 FQNEAQ come from the germline V gene (reference sequence). The chain's CDR3 is CASSFPAGYTGELFF. DNA for the CDR3: TGTGCCAGCAGCTTCCCAGCAGGGTACACCGGGGAGCTGTTTTTT.

This clonotype is labeled as large. The chain links TRBV7-8 to TRBJ1-1; D is perhaps TRBD1 (5 bases). Deletions cut 4 bases from V and 6 bases from J, with 15 bases between. Germline assignment: CDR1 SGHVS and CDR2 FQNEAQ. This CDR3 region has 14 residues. Here the CDR3 reads CASSSREGQAEAFF. The CDR3, as DNA: TGTGCCAGCAGCTCCCGGGAGGGGCAGGCTGAAGCTTTCTTT.

This clonotype turned up a few times. At one of its ends the junction is not consistent with the germline gene, which may arise from a read error. This chain joins TRBV27 and TRBJ2-7; D is ambiguous. This CDR3 contains 10 residues. Germline V gene lookup returns CDR1 MNHEY and CDR2 SMNVEV (reference sequence). The CDR3 region is CATPVARPHF. CDR3 nucleotide sequence: TGTGCCACCCCAGTCGCGCGCCCCCACTTC.

The chain links TRBV11-2 to TRBJ2-5; 9 bases match TRBD1. Germline loops: CDR1 SGHAT, CDR2 FQNNGV. V shed 9 bases and J 3 bases; nucleotides not matched to a gene: 8. The CDR3 is made up of 14 amino acids. CDR3 protein: CASRLTGGKETQYF. Here the CDR3 DNA reads TGTGCCAGTCGGTTAACAGGGGGCAAAGAGACCCAGTACTTC.

This clonotype was counted once. This sequence joins TRBV10-3 and TRBJ1-1; the D gene is possibly TRBD1 (6 bases). Trimming took 11 bases from V and 4 from J, leaving 17 bases between them. The length of the CDR3 is 13 residues. Germline V lookup: CDR1 ENHRY, CDR2 SYGVKD. CDR3 in DNA: TGTGCCGCACAGGGCGTCTATAGCACTGAAGCTTTCTTT. Translated, it gives CAAQGVYSTEAFF.

The chain links TRBV27 to TRBJ1-5; maybe TRBD1 (6 bases). V lost 0 bases to trimming and J lost 6 bases, with 12 bases between them. The CDR3 contains 15 residues. From germline, CDR1 is MNHEY and CDR2 SMNVEV (reference sequence). CDR3 loop: CASSLSWGASQPQHF. CDR3 bases: TGTGCCAGCAGTTTATCATGGGGGGCGAGTCAGCCCCAGCATTTT.

This clonotype was counted a few times. The CDR3 region has the DNA TGTGCCAGCAGTTACGCCACTGGGACAGGGACCTCTTATGGCTACACCTTC. Translating it yields CASSYATGTGTSYGYTF. The V and J genes are TRBV6-2 or TRBV6-3 and TRBJ1-2; TRBD1 aligns across 9 bases. The CDR3 contains 17 residues. The J segment lost 5 bases and the V segment lost 2 bases, leaving 12 bases of the junction unmatched. Germline CDR1 MNHEY, CDR2 SVGEGT.

The chain combines TRBV7-9 with TRBJ2-2, with 10 positions matching TRBD1. The CDR3 sequence is 15 residues long. V shed 6 bases and J 1 base; nucleotides not matched to a gene: 2. CDR1 SEHNR and CDR2 FQNEAQ come from the germline V gene (reference sequence). The CDR3 DNA is TGTGCCAGCAGGCGGGACAGGGGGAACACCGGGGAGCTGTTTTTT. It codes for CASRRDRGNTGELFF.

V usage is TRBV2 and J usage is TRBJ1-1; unclear D gene. CDR3 length: 13 amino acids. V shed 8 bases and J shed 1 base, with 11 bases lying between them. Per germline, CDR1 SNHLY and CDR2 FYNNEI. The CDR3 sequence is CASAASSNTEAFF. Here the CDR3 DNA reads TGTGCCAGCGCAGCAAGCTCGAACACTGAAGCTTTCTTT.